The entry below gives a single TCR beta chain sequence along with its context. Its antigen remains unidentified. No clone much larger than this one lies a single base away; base qualities are absent. These data originate in a study of cytomegalovirus exposure and HLA in healthy donors (TCRdb year 2017). Some background on the complete study: An earlier analysis of several hundred of the donors reported approximately 280 Gb of sequence data and 100 million to 120 million unique TCR beta sequences obtained from some 200 million T cells. About 320 gigabases of sequencing data and approximately 85 million unique TCR sequences were included in an early release covering around 600 HLA-typed donors. The genetic ancestry cluster associated with self-reported Caucasian donors included over 80% of the approximately 400 genotyped donors. The study aimed to test whether cataloging public T cell receptors could reveal signatures of past pathogen exposure. The study profiled the T cell repertoires of approximately 700 subjects by immunosequencing and related them to cytomegalovirus serostatus. Along with the 666-subject first cohort, a separate validation cohort of around 110 different subjects was used. To predict cytomegalovirus infection status, the study combined high-throughput TCR immunosequencing, statistical association of individual TCRs with disease status, and machine learning. A later analysis re-analyzed previously published TCR beta repertoires from 500 to 700 donors and added high-resolution HLA genotyping to study TCR occurrence patterns. The later analysis used no new phenotypic data to find candidate immune exposures, relying instead on TCR beta sequences and their occurrence across donors. In an earlier analysis of roughly 600 of the donors, high-throughput TCR beta sequencing was used to judge whether each TCR beta V gene segment behaved as functional or pseudogenic. Donor age, sex, ethnicity and CMV serostatus were compiled together with the repertoire data. In a later genetic analysis, genome-wide SNP genotypes for about 55% of the 666 donors were used, and that subset was treated as a discovery cohort. All discovery cohort repertoires had been generated on a single sequencing platform. Both class I and class II loci were covered by HLA typing, at four-digit resolution. Typing coverage varied by locus: roughly 629-640 donors for A, B, C, DRB1 and DQB1; approximately 520 for DQA1; nearly 610 for DPA1; roughly 470 for DPB1. Five DR-DQ haplotypes were handled as single units for association and clustering because linkage in the cohort was strong. Among some 410 genotyped donors of the cohort, an average of about 220,000 unique TCR beta nucleotide sequences was sequenced per donor, of which about 19% were non-productive. Broader findings and caveats from the paper: It was suggested by the authors that the approach could potentially be generalized to other disease states and immunological phenotypes. Across donors, most TCR sequences were observed very rarely, whereas some public TCRs were present in many individuals. In a later analysis, the rate of TCR association differed among HLA loci, with DRB1 alleles having the most associated TCRs and HLA-C alleles having the fewest. According to a later analysis, parvovirus B19, influenza, CMV and Epstein-Barr virus appeared linked to several top co-occurrence clusters. In a later analysis, some 18,000 TCR beta sequences were associated with specific HLA alleles at a false discovery rate of 0.05. According to a later analysis, most CMV-associated TCR beta chains appeared to be HLA-restricted, and the HLA associations seemed to be driven largely by CMV exposure. Sequencing depth was assumed to be roughly uniform across donors in the presence/absence analyses, though that assumption may not hold. Strong co-occurrence of HLA alleles, especially DR and DQ, made assigning TCR associations to individual alleles difficult. Correlated functional status among segregating V segments might reflect linkage disequilibrium, but an unknown experimental factor could not be ruled out. A further reported finding was that TCR beta sequences accurately predicted the HLA-A and HLA-B alleles for most subjects in the first cohort. In a later analysis, HLA-associated TCR beta chains were found to be more clonally expanded and to have lower generation probabilities than equally common non-associated chains. The only immune exposure information available for the cohort was CMV serostatus. Because counts were too low, under 20 rarely observed V segments, including chromosome 9 orphons, were left out of the earlier analysis of 587 of the donors. Three of the identified cytomegalovirus-associated TCR beta chains were confirmed in vitro to be specific for cytomegalovirus antigens. An earlier analysis of around 500 of the donors showed that most TCR beta V segments appeared in productive rearrangements either about 87% or about 30% of the time, which broadly matched IMGT annotations. A cluster of highly shared sequence variants was judged likely to be a technical artifact of the sequencing pipeline. Because HLA typing was unavailable for some donors at each locus, only the typed subset was used in association tests. A later genetic analysis reported fewer N-insertions in productive TCRs among donors in an Asian-associated ancestry cluster than the roughly 700-donor mean. In both the original and validation cohorts, the classifier was reported to diagnose cytomegalovirus status with high specificity and sensitivity. Only TCR beta chains were sequenced in this cohort, and the absence of alpha or paired-chain data limited detectable features. Because the 87-base-pair reads could not distinguish some IMGT-functional V segments, including TRBV6-2 and TRBV6-3, those segments were excluded. An association between a missense DCLRE1C variant and V-gene and J-gene trimming of TCR beta chains was found in a later genetic analysis and replicated in an independent cohort. A total of about 150 TCR beta chains were listed by the study as associated with cytomegalovirus.

Libraries were built with the immunoSEQ multiplex PCR assay. For the multiplex PCR, a mixture combining 60 forward primers for TCR Vbeta segments and 13 reverse primers for TCR Jbeta segments was used. The CDR3 region of rearranged TCR beta genes was amplified from genomic DNA with a multiplex PCR assay. On the Illumina HiSeq System, the amplified TCR beta libraries were sequenced as 87-base-pair reads. The authors processed their data as follows. In a later analysis, tens of millions of unique TCR beta chains were counted across the approximately 640 repertoires, and roughly 9.9 million of these chains were shared by at least two donors. Raw reads were error-corrected and collapsed into unique sequences by a nearest-neighbor algorithm in which closely related sequences were merged to remove PCR and sequencing errors. Alignment of CDR3 sequences to IMGT reference sequences was used to assign V, D and J gene segments. For a sequence to be retained, at least a six-nucleotide match to both a V gene segment and a J gene segment was required. A rearrangement counted as productive if the CDR3 had no stop codons and remained in frame with V and J, and every other rearrangement counted as non-productive. Following IMGT convention, CDR3 was defined as the stretch from the second conserved V-encoded cysteine up to the conserved J-encoded phenylalanine. The earlier analysis of 500 to 650 of the donors excluded any sequence lacking an unambiguous match to a single V gene segment. In an earlier analysis of a few hundred of the donors, a V segment was called functional when productive rearrangements were above 56.7%, and segregating when the standard deviation between donors exceeded 5%. A statistical classification framework was developed to diagnose cytomegalovirus status using the catalog of TCR beta chain sequences. In a later analysis, TCR nucleotide sequences were compared against IMGT/GENE-DB human TR gene sequences so that V and J genes could be assigned. Using the TCRdist pipeline, a later analysis assigned CDR3 sequences along with most-parsimonious VDJ recombination scenarios. A later analysis defined each TCR beta chain by its CDR3 amino acid sequence plus V-gene family, and excluded reads lacking a unique V-gene family. A later analysis removed 600 or so highly shared, low-generation-probability nucleotide sequences to deal with suspected cross-contamination and a sequencing artifact. In a later analysis, a clonal expansion index was calculated for each public chain from normalized within-repertoire ranks of inferred template counts. In a later analysis, generation probabilities were computed with a VDJ recombination model fitted to out-of-frame rearrangements, and the resulting probabilities were checked against IGoR. In a later analysis, TCR-TCR, TCR-HLA and TCR-CMV co-occurrence was scored with hypergeometric tests, and a repertoire-size bias correction was applied to TCR pairs. In a later analysis, false discovery rates were estimated by permuting HLA or CMV assignments 20 times. In a later analysis, co-occurring TCRs were grouped using DBSCAN, and TCRdist sequence similarity was added for clustering within HLA-allele-positive subsets. Co-occurrence clustering excluded repertoires with fewer than 30,000 or more than 120,000 public chains, plus five with anomalous nucleotide sharing. The source is immuneACCESS, and TCRdb retained only in-frame sequences with V and J called. Part of the clones is not carried over; for the studies checked, unresolved V genes explain less than half of this, and the remainder is unexplained. The V and J calls and clone size are taken from that table; D and trimming were inferred from the DNA. Counted in this sample were over 150,000 clones; approximately 88% of them appeared once. About 1.2% of the sample lies in the top ten.

The cohort comprised under 700 healthy bone marrow donors. Cohort members were all nominally healthy when sampled, although unrecorded immune exposures were likely present. The donor tested CMV seronegative, placing the donor among the 352 seronegative members of the cohort. A peripheral blood sample was collected from each donor, and TCR beta sequencing was performed on peripheral blood mononuclear cells. The Qiagen DNeasy Blood Extraction Kit was used to extract genomic DNA from the blood cell samples. V lost 6 bases and J lost 5 bases; the stretch between them is 19 bases long. Reading the germline V gene gives CDR1 MNHEY and CDR2 SVGAGI. There are 15 amino acids in the CDR3, from cysteine to phenylalanine inclusive. The only DNA kept is the CDR3, 45 bases in frame from the first base.

The origin of this receptor is a boy aged 2 to 10 in good health and CMV-seronegative. The chain is made from TRBV6-5 and TRBJ1-1, and possibly TRBD1, on 6 matching bases. The material sequenced was PBMCs. Here the CDR3 is given as CASSLDNQGFTEAFF. The bases are TGTGCCAGCAGCCTCGACAATCAGGGGTTTACTGAAGCTTTCTTT.